Listed here are 9 T cell receptor beta chains from one sample, sequenced in a study of blood T cell repertoires in COVID-19. Generated by immunoSEQ multiplex PCR, the TCRdb table keeps only in-frame clones and is missing some. This repertoire shows some 140,000 clones, about four fifths found once; its top ten account for 5% to 7%. The sequencing input was PBMCs or T cells enriched from blood (not recorded which). The receptors here all came from a man aged 40-49 years with acute COVID-19.

This clone was found once. The genes are TRBV19 and TRBJ2-5; D may be TRBD1 (6 bases). Germline lookup yields CDR1 LNHDA and CDR2 SQIVND (reference sequence). V lost 4 bases, J lost 2 bases, and 8 bases lay in between. CDR3 length equals 13 residues. For the CDR3, the DNA is TGTGCCAGTAGTACAGACAGGCAAGAGACCCAGTACTTC. Translation gives CASSTDRQETQYF.

V is TRBV19 and J is TRBJ2-7, with 7 bases identical to TRBD1. J lost 4 bases, V lost 8 bases, and 8 bases had no gene match. Germline lookup yields CDR1 LNHDA and CDR2 SQIVND (reference sequence). This CDR3 spans 13 amino acids. In nucleotides, the CDR3 is TGTGCCAGTGGTACAGGGGTCCCATACGAGCAGTACTTC. This codes for CASGTGVPYEQYF.

This clone occurred once. The rearrangement links TRBV28 to TRBJ2-7, with TRBD2 matching 11 bases. Germline trimming cut 4 bases from V and 4 bases from J; bases unmatched to any gene: 12. Germline V gene data show CDR1 as MDHEN and CDR2 as SYDVKM. The CDR3 has 17 amino acids. This chain's CDR3 is CASSSVGTSGRWYEQYF. The CDR3 region has the DNA TGTGCCAGCAGTTCCGTAGGAACTAGCGGGAGATGGTACGAGCAGTACTTC.

A single count supports this clone. The chain couples TRBV3-1 (or the pseudogene TRBV3-2) to TRBJ2-1; 7 bases line up with TRBD1. Germline V lookup: CDR1 LGHDT, CDR2 YNNKEL (reference sequence). The CDR3 totals 16 residues. V dropped 4 bases and J dropped 1; count of bases not matched to a gene: 7. The CDR3 protein is CASSLSGTVSYNEQFF. In DNA, the CDR3 is TGTGCCAGCAGCCTCTCCGGGACAGTATCCTACAATGAGCAGTTCTTC.

This clone was seen once. The chain uses TRBV13 and TRBJ2-5; 9 bases fit TRBD1. The CDR3 contains 15 residues. Germline loops: CDR1 PRHDT, CDR2 FYEKMQ (reference sequence). The ends lost 4 bases at V and 3 bases at J; junction bases unmatched: 6. In DNA, the CDR3 is TGTGCCAGCAGCTATGACAGGGGGAGAGAAGAGACCCAGTACTTC. Amino acid sequence: CASSYDRGREETQYF. Combining the CDR3 with reference TRBV13 and TRBJ2-5 gives the whole variable domain AAGVIQSPRHLIKEKRETATLKCYPIPRHDTVYWYQQGPGQDPQFLISFYEKMQSDKGSIPDRFSAQQFSDYHSELNMSSLELGDSALYFCASSYDRGREETQYFGPGTRLLVL.

The CDR3 reads CASRRDRGNSPLHF. CDR3 bases: TGTGCCAGCCGCCGGGACAGGGGCAACTCACCCCTCCACTTT. The gene calls are TRBV28 and TRBJ1-6, with TRBD1 identical over 10 bases. The CDR3 covers 14 residues. Looked up from germline, CDR1 is MDHEN and CDR2 is SYDVKM. Unmatched junction bases numbered 8, after V lost 8 bases and J lost 10 bases. The entire variable domain, with the rest obtained from reference TRBV28 and TRBJ1-6, is as follows: DVKVTQSSRYLVKRTGEKVFLECVQDMDHENMFWYRQDPGLGLRLIYFSYDVKMKEKGDIPEGYSVSREKKERFSLILESASTNQTSMYLCASRRDRGNSPLHFGNGTRLTVT.

The chain links TRBV3-1 (or the pseudogene TRBV3-2) to TRBJ2-7; 7 bases line up with TRBD2. The V gene's germline CDR1 is LGHDT and CDR2 YNNKEL (reference sequence). The junction had 6 bases not matched to a gene; V was cut back by 4 bases and J by 0 bases. This CDR3 contains 15 residues. CDR3 sequence: CASSPQGEGSYEQYF. The DNA of the CDR3 is TGTGCCAGCAGCCCCCAAGGGGAGGGCTCCTACGAGCAGTACTTC.

This chain links TRBV5-5 with TRBJ2-1, with TRBD2 matching 8 bases. Trimming took 4 bases from V and 6 from J; bases not matched to a gene: 6. Germline CDR1 is SGHKS and CDR2 is YYEKEE (reference sequence). This CDR3 spans 14 amino acids. The CDR3 nucleotides are TGTGCCAGCAGCAAAATAGCGGGAAGCAATGAGCAGTTCTTC. Protein product: CASSKIAGSNEQFF.

The V call is TRBV10-3, the J call TRBJ2-7; D remains unclear. The CDR3 is 13 residues long. Trimming removed 2 bases from V and 1 base from J, with 6 bases in between. CDR1 ENHRY and CDR2 SYGVKD come from the germline V gene. DNA of the CDR3: TGTGCCATCAGTGAGGCCAGTTCCTACGAGCAGTACTTC. It is translated as CAISEASSYEQYF.